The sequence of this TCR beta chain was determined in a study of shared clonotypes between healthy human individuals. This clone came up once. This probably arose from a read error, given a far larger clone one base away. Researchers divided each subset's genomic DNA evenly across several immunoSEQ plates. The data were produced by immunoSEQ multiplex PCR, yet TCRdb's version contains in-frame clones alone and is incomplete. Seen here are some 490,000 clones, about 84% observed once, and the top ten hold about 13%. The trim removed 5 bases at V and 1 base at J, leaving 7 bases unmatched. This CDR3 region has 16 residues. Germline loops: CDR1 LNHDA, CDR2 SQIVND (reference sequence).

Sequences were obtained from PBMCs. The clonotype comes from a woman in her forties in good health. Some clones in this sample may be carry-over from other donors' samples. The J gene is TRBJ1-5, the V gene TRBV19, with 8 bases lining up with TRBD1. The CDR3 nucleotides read TGTGCCAGTAGTTTAAGACGACAGGGGAGCAATCAGCCCCAGCATTTT. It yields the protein CASSLRRQGSNQPQHF.